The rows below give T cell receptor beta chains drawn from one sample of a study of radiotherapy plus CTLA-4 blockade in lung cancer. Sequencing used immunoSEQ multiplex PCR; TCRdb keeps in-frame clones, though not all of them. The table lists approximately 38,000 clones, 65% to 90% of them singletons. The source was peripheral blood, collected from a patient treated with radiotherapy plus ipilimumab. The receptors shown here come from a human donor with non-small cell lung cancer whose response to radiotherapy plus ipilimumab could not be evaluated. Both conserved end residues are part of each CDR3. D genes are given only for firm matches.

cdr3_aa: CASSYSRQGAGEQYF; cdr3_nt: TGTGCCAGCAGTTACTCCCGCCAGGGGGCGGGGGAGCAGTACTTC; d_call: TRBD1; v_call: TRBV6-6; j_call: TRBJ2-7
cdr3_aa: CASSLGEHYEQYF; cdr3_nt: TGTGCCAGCAGCTTGGGGGAGCACTACGAGCAGTACTTC; d_call: NA; v_call: TRBV5-6; j_call: TRBJ2-7
cdr3_aa: CASTGTGGTQYF; cdr3_nt: TGTGCCAGCACGGGGACAGGGGGGACCCAGTACTTC; d_call: TRBD1; v_call: TRBV2; j_call: TRBJ2-5
cdr3_aa: CASSLGTRNNEQFF; cdr3_nt: TGTGCCAGCAGCTTAGGGACTAGGAACAATGAGCAGTTCTTC; d_call: TRBD2; v_call: TRBV11-3; j_call: TRBJ2-1
cdr3_aa: CASSEAGAANYGYTF; cdr3_nt: TGTGCCAGCAGTGAAGCGGGCGCAGCTAACTATGGCTACACCTTC; d_call: NA; v_call: TRBV2; j_call: TRBJ1-2
cdr3_aa: CASSARRGGEGGYTF; cdr3_nt: TGTGCCAGCAGCGCCCGGCGGGGGGGTGAGGGTGGCTACACCTTC; d_call: NA; v_call: TRBV2; j_call: TRBJ1-2
cdr3_aa: CAISGGVEEKLFF; cdr3_nt: TGTGCCATCAGTGGGGGGGTAGAAGAAAAACTGTTTTTT; d_call: NA; v_call: TRBV10-3; j_call: TRBJ1-4
cdr3_aa: CASIFTGSHGYTF; cdr3_nt: TGTGCCAGCATCTTTACAGGGTCCCATGGCTACACCTTC; d_call: NA; v_call: TRBV21-1; j_call: TRBJ1-2
cdr3_aa: CASSKAPDSLSKETQYF; cdr3_nt: TGTGCCAGCAGCAAAGCTCCGGACAGTCTATCTAAAGAGACCCAGTACTTC; d_call: NA; v_call: TRBV21-1; j_call: TRBJ2-5
cdr3_aa: CASSKGAGGPDGELFF; cdr3_nt: TGTGCCAGCAGCAAAGGAGCGGGAGGGCCGGACGGGGAGCTGTTTTTT; d_call: NA; v_call: TRBV21-1; j_call: TRBJ2-2